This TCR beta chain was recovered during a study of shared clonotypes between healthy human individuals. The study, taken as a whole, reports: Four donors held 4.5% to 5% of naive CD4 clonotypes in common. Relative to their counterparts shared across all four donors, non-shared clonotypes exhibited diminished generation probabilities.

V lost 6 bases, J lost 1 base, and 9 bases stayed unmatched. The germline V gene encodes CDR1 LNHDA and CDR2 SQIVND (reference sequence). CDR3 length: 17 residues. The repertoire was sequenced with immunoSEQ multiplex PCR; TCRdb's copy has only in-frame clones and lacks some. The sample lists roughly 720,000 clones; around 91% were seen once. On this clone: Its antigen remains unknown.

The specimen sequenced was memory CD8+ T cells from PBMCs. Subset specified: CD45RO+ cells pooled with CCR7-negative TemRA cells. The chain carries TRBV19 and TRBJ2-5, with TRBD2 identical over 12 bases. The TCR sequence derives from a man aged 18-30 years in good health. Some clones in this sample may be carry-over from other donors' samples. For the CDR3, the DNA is TGTGCCAGTAGCACGGGACTAGCGGGCGAGTTCCAAGAGACCCAGTACTTC. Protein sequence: CASSTGLAGEFQETQYF.